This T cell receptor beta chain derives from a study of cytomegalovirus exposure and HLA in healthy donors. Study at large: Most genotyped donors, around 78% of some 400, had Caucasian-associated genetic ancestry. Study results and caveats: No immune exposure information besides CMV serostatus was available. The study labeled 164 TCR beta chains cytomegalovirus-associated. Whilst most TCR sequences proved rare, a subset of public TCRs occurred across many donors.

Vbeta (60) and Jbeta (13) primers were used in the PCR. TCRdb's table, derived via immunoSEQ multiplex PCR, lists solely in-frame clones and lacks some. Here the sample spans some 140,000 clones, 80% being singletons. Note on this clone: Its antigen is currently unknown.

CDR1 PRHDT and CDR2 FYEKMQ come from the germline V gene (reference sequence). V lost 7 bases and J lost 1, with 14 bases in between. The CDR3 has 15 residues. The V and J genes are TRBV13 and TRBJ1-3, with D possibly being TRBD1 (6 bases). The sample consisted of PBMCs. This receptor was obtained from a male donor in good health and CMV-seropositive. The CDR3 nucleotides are TGTGCCAGCAAACGAGTAGGGGGTTCTGGAAACACCATATATTTT. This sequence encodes CASKRVGGSGNTIYF.